The present entry profiles one T cell receptor beta chain with its context. Its antigen remains unknown. Free of recent acute infections or vaccinations, the donors were healthy HIV-negative adults. This entry is derived from a study of shared clonotypes between healthy human individuals. About the research overall: Ranging from 18 to 49 in age, donors were two women and a few men.

The CDR3 totals 15 residues. Germline CDR1 is KGHSH and CDR2 is LQKENI. V lost 6 bases and J 5 bases, leaving 17 bases between the germline ends. Study outcomes and limitations: A limitation of the genetic and exposure-history diversity represented arose from few donors.

Evenly divided among several immunoSEQ plates was the genomic DNA of each subset. Sequencing used immunoSEQ multiplex PCR; TCRdb keeps in-frame clones, though not all of them. Of hundreds of thousands of clones in the sample, 75% to 85% were seen once. Sequencing used PBMCs. The chain is built from TRBV18 and TRBJ1-5, with D maybe TRBD1 (5 bases). The receptor's source is a woman aged 40 to 55 in good health. Some clones in this sample may be carry-over from other donors' samples. This CDR3 is CASSGRGDLDQPQHF. The CDR3, as DNA: TGTGCCAGCTCCGGGCGGGGGGACTTGGATCAGCCCCAGCATTTT.